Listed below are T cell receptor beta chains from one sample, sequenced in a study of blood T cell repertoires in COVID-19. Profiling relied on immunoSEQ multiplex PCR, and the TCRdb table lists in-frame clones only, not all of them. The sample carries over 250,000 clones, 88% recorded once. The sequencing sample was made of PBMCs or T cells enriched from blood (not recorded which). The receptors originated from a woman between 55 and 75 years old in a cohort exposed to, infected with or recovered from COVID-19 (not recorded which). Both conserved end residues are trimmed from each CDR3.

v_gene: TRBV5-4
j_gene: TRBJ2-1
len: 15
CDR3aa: ASSLYGTGARYNEQF

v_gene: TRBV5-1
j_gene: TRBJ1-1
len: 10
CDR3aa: ASSLQGTEAF

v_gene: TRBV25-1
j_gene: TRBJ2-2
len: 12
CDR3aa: ASSGQGYSGELF

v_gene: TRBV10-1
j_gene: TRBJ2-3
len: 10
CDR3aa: ASSDRGDTQY

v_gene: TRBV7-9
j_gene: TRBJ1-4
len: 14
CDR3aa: ASSPTGGSTNEKLF

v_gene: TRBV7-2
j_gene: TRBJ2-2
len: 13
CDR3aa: ASSYRDRGTGELF

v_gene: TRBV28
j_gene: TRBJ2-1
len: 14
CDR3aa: ASSLFGQGEGDEQF

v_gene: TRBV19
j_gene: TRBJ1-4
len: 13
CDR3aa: ASSIEGRAGGKLF

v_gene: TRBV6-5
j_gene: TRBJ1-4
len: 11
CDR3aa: ASSLVGLEKLF

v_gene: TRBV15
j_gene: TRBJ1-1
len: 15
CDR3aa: ATSRTWTGSEDTEAF

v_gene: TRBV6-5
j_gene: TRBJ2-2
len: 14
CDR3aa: ASSYPGQGDTGELF

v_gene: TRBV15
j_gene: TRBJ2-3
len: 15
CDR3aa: ATSRGPSGRSADTQY

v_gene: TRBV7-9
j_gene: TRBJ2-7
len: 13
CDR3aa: ASSKDRGGLYEQY

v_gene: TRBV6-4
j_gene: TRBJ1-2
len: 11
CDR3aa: ASRNRTGYGYT

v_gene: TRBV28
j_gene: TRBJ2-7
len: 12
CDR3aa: ASSFLATASPQY

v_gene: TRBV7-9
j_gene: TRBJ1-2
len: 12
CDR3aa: ASSRDTAYYGYT

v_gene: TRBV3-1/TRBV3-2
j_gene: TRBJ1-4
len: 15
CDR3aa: ASSQWVVTGGDEKLF

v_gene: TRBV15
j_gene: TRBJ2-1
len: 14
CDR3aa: ATSRVSGVLYNEQF

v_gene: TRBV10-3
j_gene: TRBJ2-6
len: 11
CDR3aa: AISRAGANVLT

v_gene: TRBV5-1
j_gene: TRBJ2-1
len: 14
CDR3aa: ASRPATQGARNEQF

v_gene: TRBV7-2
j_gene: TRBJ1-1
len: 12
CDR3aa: ASSLVAGPSEAF

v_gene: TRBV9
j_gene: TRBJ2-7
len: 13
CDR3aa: ASSVDLAGPREQY

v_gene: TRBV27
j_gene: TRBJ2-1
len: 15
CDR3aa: ASSREPPAGGHNEQF

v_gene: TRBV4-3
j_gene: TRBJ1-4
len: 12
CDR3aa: ASSQEQVNEKLF

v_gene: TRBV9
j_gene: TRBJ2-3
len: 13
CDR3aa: ASSRLAQSTDTQY

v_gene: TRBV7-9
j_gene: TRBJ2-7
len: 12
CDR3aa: ASSLTSGIREQY

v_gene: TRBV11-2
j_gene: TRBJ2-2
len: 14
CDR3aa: ASSSLYLIYTGELF

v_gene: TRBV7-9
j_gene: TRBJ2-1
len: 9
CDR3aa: ASSWDFEQF

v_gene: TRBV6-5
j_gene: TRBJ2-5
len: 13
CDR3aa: ASRLQGGRPETQY

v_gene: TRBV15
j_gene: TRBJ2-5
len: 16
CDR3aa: ATSRGTLAGKFQETQY

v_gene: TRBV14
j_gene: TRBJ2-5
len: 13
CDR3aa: ASSVPGLRGETQY

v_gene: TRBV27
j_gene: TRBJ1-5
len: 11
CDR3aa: ASRNRENQPQH

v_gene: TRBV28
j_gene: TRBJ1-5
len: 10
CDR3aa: ASSFQGRPQH

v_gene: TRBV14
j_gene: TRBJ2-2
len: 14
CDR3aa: ASSQARVPLGGELF

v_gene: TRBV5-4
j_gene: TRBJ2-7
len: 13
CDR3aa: ASSPRDGSSYEQY

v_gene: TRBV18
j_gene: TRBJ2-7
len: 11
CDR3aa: ASSTTGRDEQY

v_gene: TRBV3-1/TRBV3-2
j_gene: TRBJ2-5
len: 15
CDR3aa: ASSQDSGLVLWETQY

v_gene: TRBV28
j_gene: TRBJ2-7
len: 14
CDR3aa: ASSPGLAGSFYEQY

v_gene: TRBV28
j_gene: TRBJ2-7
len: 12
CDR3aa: ASSLIGGTYEQY

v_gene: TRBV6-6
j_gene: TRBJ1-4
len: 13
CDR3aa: ASRTGGATNEKLF

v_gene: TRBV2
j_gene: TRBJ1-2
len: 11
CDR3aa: ASREGGQYGYT

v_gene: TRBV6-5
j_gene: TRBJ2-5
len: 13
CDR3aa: ASSYSETTGETQY

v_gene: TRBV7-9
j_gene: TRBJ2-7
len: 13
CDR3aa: ASSLVSGSSYEQY

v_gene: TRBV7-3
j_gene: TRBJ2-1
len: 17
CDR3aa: ASSLRRAVAGTLPNEQF

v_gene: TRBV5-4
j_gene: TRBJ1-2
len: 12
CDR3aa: ASSPDKRLVGYT

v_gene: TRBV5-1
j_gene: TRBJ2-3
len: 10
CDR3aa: ASSLVGDTQY

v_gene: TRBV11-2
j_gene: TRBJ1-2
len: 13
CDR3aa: ASSFPQGANYGYT

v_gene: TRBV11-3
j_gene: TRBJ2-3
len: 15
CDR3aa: ASSLGGGSGKTDTQY

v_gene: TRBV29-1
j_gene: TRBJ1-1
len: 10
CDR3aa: SVQGRDTEAF

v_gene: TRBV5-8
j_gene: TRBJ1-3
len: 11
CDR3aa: ASSFNTGNTIY

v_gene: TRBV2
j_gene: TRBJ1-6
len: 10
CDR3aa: ASRSGGSPLH

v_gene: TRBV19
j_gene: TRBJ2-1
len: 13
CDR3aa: ASSIAPSGSNEQF

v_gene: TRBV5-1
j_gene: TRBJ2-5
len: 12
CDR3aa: ASSLGAGFETQY

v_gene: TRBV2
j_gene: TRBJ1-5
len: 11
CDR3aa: ASSEDRVEPQH

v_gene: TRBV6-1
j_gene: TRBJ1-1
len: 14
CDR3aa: ASSELRGRVNTEAF

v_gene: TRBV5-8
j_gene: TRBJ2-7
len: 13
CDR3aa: ASSPSGRKSYEQY

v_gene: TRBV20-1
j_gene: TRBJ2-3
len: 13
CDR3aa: SASSFWTSTDTQY